The rows below give T cell receptor beta chains drawn from one sample of a study of response to subunit inactivated influenza vaccine. MiXCR was run by TCRdb on the RT-PCR reads, yielding one entry per CDR3 protein. Of 560,000 or so distinct CDR3 sequences listed, less than 8% are singletons. The source material was PBMCs from blood, sampled about 23 months after vaccination. These receptors all stem from a man in his fifties or sixties who received an inactivated influenza vaccine. CDR3s include the opening cysteine and the closing phenylalanine or tryptophan. A D gene is named only where the DNA matches it firmly. Clone sizes are given selectively: once, few, many, or a class where the clone is expanded.

abundance: -
j_gene: TRBJ1-1
d_gene: -
v_gene: TRBV12-3/TRBV12-4
CDR3nt: TGTGCCAGCTCCCGCCCGGGATCTGGCGCTTTCTTT
CDR3aa: CASSRPGSGAFF

abundance: few
j_gene: TRBJ2-7
d_gene: TRBD2
v_gene: TRBV20-1
CDR3nt: TGCAGTGCTCACTCTTACCGGACTAGCGGGGGTACCTACGAGCAGTACTTC
CDR3aa: CSAHSYRTSGGTYEQYF

abundance: -
j_gene: TRBJ2-2
d_gene: -
v_gene: TRBV28
CDR3nt: TGTGCCAGCAGTAGCCTCCTGGACTTAAACACCGGGGAGCTGTTTTTT
CDR3aa: CASSSLLDLNTGELFF

abundance: few
j_gene: TRBJ2-1
d_gene: TRBD1
v_gene: TRBV7-6
CDR3nt: TGTGCCAGCAGCTCCTACCGGGACAGGGGCAATGAGCAGTTCTTC
CDR3aa: CASSSYRDRGNEQFF

abundance: few
j_gene: TRBJ2-3
d_gene: -
v_gene: TRBV11-1
CDR3nt: TGTGCCAGCAGCTTGCTCCCAGGCCGCCATGAACGGACAGATACGCAGTATTTT
CDR3aa: CASSLLPGRHERTDTQYF

abundance: -
j_gene: TRBJ2-2
d_gene: -
v_gene: TRBV4-3
CDR3nt: TGCGCCAGCAGCCAGACCAACACGAACACCGGGGAGCTGTTTTTT
CDR3aa: CASSQTNTNTGELFF

abundance: few
j_gene: TRBJ2-1
d_gene: TRBD1
v_gene: TRBV11-2
CDR3nt: TGTGCCAGCAGCAACCGGGACAGGGAGAATGAGCAGTTCTTC
CDR3aa: CASSNRDRENEQFF

abundance: few
j_gene: TRBJ2-1
d_gene: TRBD2
v_gene: TRBV29-1
CDR3nt: TGCAGCTCGCTCGGGGCCCGCGGGGGGTACAATGAGCAGTTCTTC
CDR3aa: CSSLGARGGYNEQFF

abundance: -
j_gene: TRBJ1-2
d_gene: -
v_gene: TRBV2
CDR3nt: TGTGCCAGCAGACCGGACAGATCTAACTATGGCTACACCTTC
CDR3aa: CASRPDRSNYGYTF

abundance: -
j_gene: TRBJ2-7
d_gene: TRBD2
v_gene: TRBV12-3/TRBV12-4
CDR3nt: TGTGCCAGCAGGAATAGCGGGGGCCCTACAACCTACGAGCAGTACTTC
CDR3aa: CASRNSGGPTTYEQYF

abundance: many
j_gene: TRBJ2-1
d_gene: -
v_gene: TRBV6-5
CDR3nt: TGTGCCAGCAGTTACAGATATGAGCAGTTCTTC
CDR3aa: CASSYRYEQFF

abundance: many
j_gene: TRBJ2-1
d_gene: TRBD2
v_gene: TRBV20-1
CDR3nt: TGCAGTGCTAGAGATATTGGCGGGAGATTGAATGAGCAGTTCTTC
CDR3aa: CSARDIGGRLNEQFF

abundance: few
j_gene: TRBJ2-3
d_gene: -
v_gene: TRBV9
CDR3nt: TGTGCCAGCAGCTCTACGGCTAAGTACACAGATACGCAGTATTTT
CDR3aa: CASSSTAKYTDTQYF

abundance: many
j_gene: TRBJ1-6
d_gene: TRBD1
v_gene: TRBV20-1
CDR3nt: TGCAGTGCTTCCGGGACAGGGGTTAATTCACCCCTCCACTTT
CDR3aa: CSASGTGVNSPLHF

abundance: many
j_gene: TRBJ1-5
d_gene: -
v_gene: TRBV29-1
CDR3nt: TGCAGCGTTGGAGAGTCGAGCAATCAGCCCCAGCATTTT
CDR3aa: CSVGESSNQPQHF

abundance: many
j_gene: TRBJ2-1
d_gene: -
v_gene: TRBV24-1
CDR3nt: TGTGCCACCAGTGATACGTGGGGCGGAAGAAGCTCCTACAATGAGCAGTTCTTC
CDR3aa: CATSDTWGGRSSYNEQFF

abundance: -
j_gene: TRBJ2-6
d_gene: TRBD1
v_gene: TRBV7-2
CDR3nt: TGTGCCAGCAGCTTAGCCGGGATTGTACCGGGACAGATTGTATCTGGGGCCAACGTCCTGACTTTC
CDR3aa: CASSLAGIVPGQIVSGANVLTF

abundance: -
j_gene: TRBJ2-7
d_gene: -
v_gene: TRBV7-8
CDR3nt: TGTGCCAGCAGCCCTGACCGGCTCCTGGACGAGCAGTACTTC
CDR3aa: CASSPDRLLDEQYF

abundance: -
j_gene: TRBJ2-7
d_gene: -
v_gene: TRBV18
CDR3nt: TGTGCCAGCTCACCACGTCCGGGGGCGACCTACGAGCAGTACTTC
CDR3aa: CASSPRPGATYEQYF

abundance: few
j_gene: TRBJ2-1
d_gene: -
v_gene: TRBV20-1
CDR3nt: TGCAGTGCTAGAGAGGCTCTAGTGGGACAGTTCTTC
CDR3aa: CSAREALVGQFF

abundance: few
j_gene: TRBJ2-1
d_gene: TRBD2
v_gene: TRBV11-2
CDR3nt: TGTGCCAGCAGCGTCTCCCTAGCGGGGGGATACAATGAGCAGTTCTTC
CDR3aa: CASSVSLAGGYNEQFF

abundance: -
j_gene: TRBJ1-5
d_gene: TRBD1
v_gene: TRBV20-1
CDR3nt: TGCAGTGCCAGTACAGGGGGCGTCCCCGGCCACTCTTACCCCCAGCATTTT
CDR3aa: CSASTGGVPGHSYPQHF

abundance: -
j_gene: TRBJ2-6
d_gene: TRBD1
v_gene: TRBV2
CDR3nt: TGTGCCAGCAGTCTGGACAGGGGGTCCGGGGCCAACGTCCTGACTTTC
CDR3aa: CASSLDRGSGANVLTF

abundance: -
j_gene: TRBJ1-2
d_gene: TRBD1
v_gene: TRBV5-5
CDR3nt: TGTGCCAGCAGCCTGCGGGACAGCCCTAACTATGGCTACACCTTC
CDR3aa: CASSLRDSPNYGYTF

abundance: few
j_gene: TRBJ2-2
d_gene: -
v_gene: TRBV7-2
CDR3nt: TGTGCCAGCAGCCCCGGGGGCAGTACGACCGGGGAGCTGTTTTTT
CDR3aa: CASSPGGSTTGELFF

abundance: -
j_gene: TRBJ1-5
d_gene: -
v_gene: TRBV20-1
CDR3nt: TGCAGTGCTGCATGGACAATTAGCAATCAGCCCCAGCATTTT
CDR3aa: CSAAWTISNQPQHF

abundance: many
j_gene: TRBJ1-1
d_gene: TRBD1
v_gene: TRBV12-3/TRBV12-4
CDR3nt: TGTGCCAGCAGACAAAGGACAGGGGGCTGGACTGAAGCTTTCTTT
CDR3aa: CASRQRTGGWTEAFF

abundance: few
j_gene: TRBJ2-7
d_gene: -
v_gene: TRBV27
CDR3nt: TGTGCCAGCAGTTCCGCCTTGGGGGGGGGCCACGAGCAGTACTTC
CDR3aa: CASSSALGGGHEQYF

abundance: -
j_gene: TRBJ2-7
d_gene: -
v_gene: TRBV27
CDR3nt: TGTGCCAGCAGTTTATCTGGGGGCAGGGACGAGCAGTACTTC
CDR3aa: CASSLSGGRDEQYF

abundance: -
j_gene: TRBJ1-1
d_gene: -
v_gene: TRBV5-1
CDR3nt: TGCGCCAGCAGCATCCAGGAGCCATTGATGAACGCTGAAGCTTTCTTT
CDR3aa: CASSIQEPLMNAEAFF

abundance: -
j_gene: TRBJ2-3
d_gene: -
v_gene: TRBV24-1
CDR3nt: TGTGCCACCAGTGATTTGTGGAGAAGGTCCTGCGAGTTT
CDR3aa: CATSDLWRRSCEF

abundance: many
j_gene: TRBJ2-3
d_gene: -
v_gene: TRBV5-5
CDR3nt: TGTGCCAGCAGCCCCTCAGCCAGGAGTACAGATACGCAGTATTTT
CDR3aa: CASSPSARSTDTQYF

abundance: -
j_gene: TRBJ2-5
d_gene: TRBD2
v_gene: TRBV11-2
CDR3nt: TGTGCCAGCAGCCCTCCTTCCGCGGGGGGGGAGACCCAGTACTTC
CDR3aa: CASSPPSAGGETQYF

abundance: many
j_gene: TRBJ2-2
d_gene: -
v_gene: TRBV20-1
CDR3nt: TGCAGTGCCCCCCGGGAAAACACCGGGGAGCTGTTTTTT
CDR3aa: CSAPRENTGELFF

abundance: -
j_gene: TRBJ1-2
d_gene: TRBD1
v_gene: TRBV4-3
CDR3nt: TGCGCCAGCAGCCAAGACCCGGACAGGATGAACTATGGCTACACCTTC
CDR3aa: CASSQDPDRMNYGYTF

abundance: -
j_gene: TRBJ2-7
d_gene: -
v_gene: TRBV5-1
CDR3nt: TGCGCCAGCAGCTTGGACACAGTAGGCCTGCGCGAGCAGTACTTC
CDR3aa: CASSLDTVGLREQYF

abundance: few
j_gene: TRBJ2-3
d_gene: -
v_gene: TRBV12-3/TRBV12-4
CDR3nt: TGTGCCAGCAGGATGGGCGGGGGCCGAACAGATACGCAGTATTTT
CDR3aa: CASRMGGGRTDTQYF

abundance: many
j_gene: TRBJ1-1
d_gene: -
v_gene: TRBV6-1
CDR3nt: TGTGCCAGCATCGTAGGGGGGAGTGGAACTGAAGCTTTCTTT
CDR3aa: CASIVGGSGTEAFF

abundance: many
j_gene: TRBJ1-2
d_gene: -
v_gene: TRBV20-1
CDR3nt: TGCAGTGCTAGACCTGACAGTCTTGGCTACACCTTC
CDR3aa: CSARPDSLGYTF

abundance: few
j_gene: TRBJ2-5
d_gene: TRBD2
v_gene: TRBV28
CDR3nt: TGTGCCAGCAGTCTAAGTAGCGGGGGTTCCCAAGAGACCCAGTACTTC
CDR3aa: CASSLSSGGSQETQYF

abundance: many
j_gene: TRBJ1-1
d_gene: -
v_gene: TRBV20-1
CDR3nt: TGCAGTGCTAGAGGACCCTGGGATACTGAAGCTTTCTTT
CDR3aa: CSARGPWDTEAFF

abundance: few
j_gene: TRBJ2-4
d_gene: TRBD1
v_gene: TRBV7-9
CDR3nt: TGTGCCAGCAGCCAGGACAGGGATGACATTCAGTACTTC
CDR3aa: CASSQDRDDIQYF

abundance: -
j_gene: TRBJ2-4
d_gene: TRBD2
v_gene: TRBV28
CDR3nt: TGTGCCAGCAGTGAAGCGGGAACCAAAAACATTCAGTACTTC
CDR3aa: CASSEAGTKNIQYF

abundance: -
j_gene: TRBJ2-3
d_gene: TRBD2
v_gene: TRBV20-1
CDR3nt: TGCAGTGCTAGACGTATAGCGGGGGGGAGCACAGATACGCAGTATTTT
CDR3aa: CSARRIAGGSTDTQYF

abundance: -
j_gene: TRBJ1-1
d_gene: -
v_gene: TRBV9
CDR3nt: TGTGCCAGCAGCGTAGCTGGGGAGCCTGACACTGAAGCTTTCTTT
CDR3aa: CASSVAGEPDTEAFF

abundance: -
j_gene: TRBJ2-5
d_gene: TRBD2
v_gene: TRBV15
CDR3nt: TGTGCCACCAGCAGAGGACTAGCGGGGGGGACTGGGGAGACCCAGTACTTC
CDR3aa: CATSRGLAGGTGETQYF

abundance: many
j_gene: TRBJ2-4
d_gene: -
v_gene: TRBV20-1
CDR3nt: TGCAGTGCTAGAGCCATCGCTGACAACGTTCAGTACTTC
CDR3aa: CSARAIADNVQYF

abundance: few
j_gene: TRBJ2-1
d_gene: -
v_gene: TRBV10-3
CDR3nt: TGTGCCTCGACACCAATAGCGGCCGCAGAGTACAATGAGCAGTTCTTC
CDR3aa: CASTPIAAAEYNEQFF

abundance: -
j_gene: TRBJ2-7
d_gene: -
v_gene: TRBV4-1
CDR3nt: TGCGCCAGCAGCCACTTTTCCGGCTCCTCCTACGAGCAGTACTTC
CDR3aa: CASSHFSGSSYEQYF

abundance: -
j_gene: TRBJ2-3
d_gene: TRBD1
v_gene: TRBV9
CDR3nt: TGTGCCAGCAGCGTCTGGACAGGGGTCCCAGATACGCAGTATTTT
CDR3aa: CASSVWTGVPDTQYF

abundance: many
j_gene: TRBJ2-7
d_gene: -
v_gene: TRBV27
CDR3nt: TGTGCCAGCAGTCCAAGCCCCGGCAGCTCCTACGAGCAGTACTTC
CDR3aa: CASSPSPGSSYEQYF

abundance: few
j_gene: TRBJ2-5
d_gene: TRBD1
v_gene: TRBV20-1
CDR3nt: TGCAGTGCTATTCCGCTTGGACAGGGCCGTCGGGAGACCCAGTACTTC
CDR3aa: CSAIPLGQGRRETQYF

abundance: -
j_gene: TRBJ2-7
d_gene: -
v_gene: TRBV12-3/TRBV12-4
CDR3nt: TGTGCCAGCAGTTTCCACGGGGGCTACGAGCAGTACTTC
CDR3aa: CASSFHGGYEQYF

abundance: -
j_gene: TRBJ2-7
d_gene: -
v_gene: TRBV5-5
CDR3nt: TGTGCCAGCAGCTTCCTGCCGGAGGGGTCCTACGAGCAGTACTTC
CDR3aa: CASSFLPEGSYEQYF

abundance: -
j_gene: TRBJ2-7
d_gene: -
v_gene: TRBV15
CDR3nt: TGTGCCACCAGCAGAGGAATGAGGGCACAGGGCTACGAGCAGTACTTC
CDR3aa: CATSRGMRAQGYEQYF

abundance: -
j_gene: TRBJ2-7
d_gene: TRBD1
v_gene: TRBV2
CDR3nt: TGTGCCAGCAGTGAAGGGACAGGGGGTCCCGAGCAGTACTTC
CDR3aa: CASSEGTGGPEQYF

abundance: many
j_gene: TRBJ1-1
d_gene: -
v_gene: TRBV7-8
CDR3nt: TGTGCCAGCAGCTTGGGCATGAACACTGAAGCTTTCTTT
CDR3aa: CASSLGMNTEAFF